This T cell receptor beta chain was recorded in a study of T cell repertoires in cytomegalovirus infection. On this clonotype itself: Antigen: not known.

This CDR3 contains 14 residues. The V gene's germline CDR1 is SGHRS and CDR2 YFSETQ. Trimming took 4 bases from V and 3 from J, leaving 13 bases between them. Study-level findings and limits: Cumulative frequency (of public TCR beta family members) identified carriers of CMV plus the relevant HLA.

TCRdb used MiXCR to reprocess the reads, holding one entry per CDR3 protein. Of roughly 700,000 distinct CDR3 sequences listed, approximately 33% are singletons. This sequence joins TRBV5-1 and TRBJ1-2; unclear D gene. The origin of this receptor is a human donor in good health (CMV status not recorded). Some clones in this sample may be carry-over from other donors' samples. The input for sequencing was cultured PBMCs, taken from culture after CMV antigen stimulation. The CDR3 reads CASSREGSDYGYTF. CDR3 DNA sequence: TGCGCCAGCAGCCGGGAAGGGTCGGACTATGGCTACACCTTC.